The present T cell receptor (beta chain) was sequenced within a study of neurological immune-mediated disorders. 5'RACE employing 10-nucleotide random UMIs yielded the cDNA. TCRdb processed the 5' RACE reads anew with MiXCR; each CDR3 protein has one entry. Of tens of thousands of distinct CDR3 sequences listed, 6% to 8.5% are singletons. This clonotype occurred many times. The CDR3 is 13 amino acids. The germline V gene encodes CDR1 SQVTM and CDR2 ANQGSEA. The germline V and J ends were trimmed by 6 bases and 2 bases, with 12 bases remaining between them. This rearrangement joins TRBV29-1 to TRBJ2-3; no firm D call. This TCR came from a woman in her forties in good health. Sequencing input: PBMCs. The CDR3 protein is CSVVTDSTDTQYF. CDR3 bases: TGCAGCGTGGTAACTGACTCCACAGATACGCAGTATTTT.